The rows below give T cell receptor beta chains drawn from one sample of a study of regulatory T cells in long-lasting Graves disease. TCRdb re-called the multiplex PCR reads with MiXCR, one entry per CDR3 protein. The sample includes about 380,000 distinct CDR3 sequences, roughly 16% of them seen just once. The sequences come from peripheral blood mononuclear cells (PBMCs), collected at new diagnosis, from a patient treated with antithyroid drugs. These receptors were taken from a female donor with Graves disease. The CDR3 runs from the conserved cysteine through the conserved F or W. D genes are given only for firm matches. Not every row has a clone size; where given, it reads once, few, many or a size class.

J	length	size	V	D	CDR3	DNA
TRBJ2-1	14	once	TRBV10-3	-	CAISESDYYNEQFF	TGTGCCATCAGTGAATCCGACTATTACAATGAGCAGTTCTTC
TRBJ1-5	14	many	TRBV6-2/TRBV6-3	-	CASVYQGAHQPQHF	TGTGCCAGTGTCTACCAAGGGGCCCATCAGCCCCAGCATTTT
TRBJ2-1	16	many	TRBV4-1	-	CASSQDLGGSYNEQFF	TGCGCCAGCAGCCAAGATCTGGGGGGCTCCTACAATGAGCAGTTCTTC
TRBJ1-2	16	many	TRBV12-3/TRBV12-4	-	CASSLAGHSQMNGYTF	TGTGCCAGCAGTCTGGCGGGACACAGCCAGATGAATGGCTACACCTTC
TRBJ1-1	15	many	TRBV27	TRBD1	CASRPLGQAIPEAFF	TGTGCCAGCAGACCCCTAGGACAGGCAATTCCTGAAGCTTTCTTT
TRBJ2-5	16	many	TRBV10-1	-	CASSPRLIGRQETQYF	TGCGCCAGCAGTCCCAGATTGATCGGGCGGCAAGAGACCCAGTACTTC
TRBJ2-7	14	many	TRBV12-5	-	CASGLAGESVEQYF	TGTGCTAGTGGTTTGGCGGGAGAGAGTGTCGAGCAGTACTTC
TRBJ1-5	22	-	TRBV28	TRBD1	CASSLCHPDPDPGQGFNQPQHF	TGTGCCAGCAGTTTATGCCATCCGGACCCGGATCCGGGACAGGGATTCAATCAGCCCCAGCATTTT
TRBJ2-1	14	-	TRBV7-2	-	CASSVPGAYNEQFF	TGTGCCAGCAGCGTCCCCGGCGCCTACAATGAGCAGTTCTTC
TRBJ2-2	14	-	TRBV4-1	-	CASSQTWGSGELFF	TGCGCCAGCAGCCAGACGTGGGGGTCCGGGGAGCTGTTTTTT
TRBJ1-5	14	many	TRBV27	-	CASSPAGRPQPQHF	TGTGCCAGCAGTCCGGCGGGGAGGCCTCAGCCCCAGCATTTT
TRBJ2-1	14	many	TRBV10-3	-	CAISASGSSHEQFF	TGTGCCATCAGTGCCAGCGGGTCGTCCCATGAGCAGTTCTTC
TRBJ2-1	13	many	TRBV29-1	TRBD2	CSVASGTYNEQFF	TGCAGCGTTGCTAGCGGCACCTACAATGAGCAGTTCTTC
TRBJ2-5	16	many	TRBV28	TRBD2	CASSPLAGPNQETQYF	TGTGCCAGCAGTCCTTTAGCGGGACCCAACCAAGAGACCCAGTACTTC
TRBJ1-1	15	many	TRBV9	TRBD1	CASSVSGQAYTEAFF	TGTGCCAGCAGCGTGTCGGGACAGGCCTACACTGAAGCTTTCTTT
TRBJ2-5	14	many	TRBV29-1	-	CSATDRGAAETQYF	TGCAGCGCAACAGATAGAGGGGCGGCGGAGACCCAGTACTTC